This T cell receptor (beta chain) was sequenced in a study of blood T cell repertoires in COVID-19. Study-wide background: The origin of the acute and convalescent COVID-19 samples was the United States, Italy and Spain. From T cells, B-cell-depleted T cells, or PBMCs came the material, which was cDNA or gDNA.

In Seattle, patients joined the study during active infection and were tracked longitudinally. As processed by the authors: Amplified reference gene primers provided the basis for estimating nucleated cell counts. Clones were read by immunoSEQ multiplex PCR, and TCRdb kept only the in-frame ones, dropping some. V, J and clone size reflect that table, while D and trimming were determined from the DNA. The sample includes more than 150,000 clones, roughly 92% of them seen just once. Germline values: CDR1 SQVTM, CDR2 ANQGSEA. J lost 6 bases, V lost 6 bases, and 9 bases had no gene match. The CDR3 extends over 15 amino acids.

The rearrangement links TRBV29-1 to TRBJ2-2; 11 nucleotides agree with TRBD2. This TCR derives from a man between 25 and 39 years old with COVID-19, enrolled during active disease. The sequenced sample was peripheral blood. CDR3 DNA: TGCAGCGTCCTAGCGGGGGGCCTAAGCTCCGGGGAGCTGTTTTTT. Amino acids: CSVLAGGLSSGELFF.